This T cell receptor (beta chain) comes out of a study of CD8+ T cells in alopecia areata. As for the study in general: Treated patients were given 5 to 10 mg oral tofacitinib twice daily. Tofacitinib exposure lasted 6 to 18 months, followed by 6 months off drug.

Study results and limitations: Shared TCR sequences were less clear between patients than in mice, possibly partly from HLA diversity.

This sample's treatment: oral pan-JAK inhibitor, 5-10 mg twice daily. PBMC-derived CD4+ and CD8+ T cells were sorted. Isolated RNA was reverse transcribed into cDNA used as the sequencing template. Sequencing was performed with immunoSEQ multiplex PCR; in TCRdb, only in-frame clones are kept and a portion is missing. The sample holds fewer than 250,000 clones; roughly 40% are singletons and the top ten take around 2.5%. Trimming shortened V by 2 bases and J by 1 base, and 14 bases separated the two germline ends. This CDR3 is built from 15 residues. CDR1 is GTSNPN and CDR2 is SVGIG in the germline V gene (reference sequence). A remark on this clone: Its antigen remains unknown.

This receptor was taken from a human donor with alopecia areata. The chain employs TRBV30 and TRBJ1-1; a weak D match, TRBD1 (6 bases). Sequenced material: CD4+ T cells sorted from blood, taken at approximately week 36, from a patient treated with tofacitinib. The CDR3 DNA follows: TGTGCCTGGAGTCTCCGGACAGTAGGGAACACTGAAGCTTTCTTT. As protein: CAWSLRTVGNTEAFF.